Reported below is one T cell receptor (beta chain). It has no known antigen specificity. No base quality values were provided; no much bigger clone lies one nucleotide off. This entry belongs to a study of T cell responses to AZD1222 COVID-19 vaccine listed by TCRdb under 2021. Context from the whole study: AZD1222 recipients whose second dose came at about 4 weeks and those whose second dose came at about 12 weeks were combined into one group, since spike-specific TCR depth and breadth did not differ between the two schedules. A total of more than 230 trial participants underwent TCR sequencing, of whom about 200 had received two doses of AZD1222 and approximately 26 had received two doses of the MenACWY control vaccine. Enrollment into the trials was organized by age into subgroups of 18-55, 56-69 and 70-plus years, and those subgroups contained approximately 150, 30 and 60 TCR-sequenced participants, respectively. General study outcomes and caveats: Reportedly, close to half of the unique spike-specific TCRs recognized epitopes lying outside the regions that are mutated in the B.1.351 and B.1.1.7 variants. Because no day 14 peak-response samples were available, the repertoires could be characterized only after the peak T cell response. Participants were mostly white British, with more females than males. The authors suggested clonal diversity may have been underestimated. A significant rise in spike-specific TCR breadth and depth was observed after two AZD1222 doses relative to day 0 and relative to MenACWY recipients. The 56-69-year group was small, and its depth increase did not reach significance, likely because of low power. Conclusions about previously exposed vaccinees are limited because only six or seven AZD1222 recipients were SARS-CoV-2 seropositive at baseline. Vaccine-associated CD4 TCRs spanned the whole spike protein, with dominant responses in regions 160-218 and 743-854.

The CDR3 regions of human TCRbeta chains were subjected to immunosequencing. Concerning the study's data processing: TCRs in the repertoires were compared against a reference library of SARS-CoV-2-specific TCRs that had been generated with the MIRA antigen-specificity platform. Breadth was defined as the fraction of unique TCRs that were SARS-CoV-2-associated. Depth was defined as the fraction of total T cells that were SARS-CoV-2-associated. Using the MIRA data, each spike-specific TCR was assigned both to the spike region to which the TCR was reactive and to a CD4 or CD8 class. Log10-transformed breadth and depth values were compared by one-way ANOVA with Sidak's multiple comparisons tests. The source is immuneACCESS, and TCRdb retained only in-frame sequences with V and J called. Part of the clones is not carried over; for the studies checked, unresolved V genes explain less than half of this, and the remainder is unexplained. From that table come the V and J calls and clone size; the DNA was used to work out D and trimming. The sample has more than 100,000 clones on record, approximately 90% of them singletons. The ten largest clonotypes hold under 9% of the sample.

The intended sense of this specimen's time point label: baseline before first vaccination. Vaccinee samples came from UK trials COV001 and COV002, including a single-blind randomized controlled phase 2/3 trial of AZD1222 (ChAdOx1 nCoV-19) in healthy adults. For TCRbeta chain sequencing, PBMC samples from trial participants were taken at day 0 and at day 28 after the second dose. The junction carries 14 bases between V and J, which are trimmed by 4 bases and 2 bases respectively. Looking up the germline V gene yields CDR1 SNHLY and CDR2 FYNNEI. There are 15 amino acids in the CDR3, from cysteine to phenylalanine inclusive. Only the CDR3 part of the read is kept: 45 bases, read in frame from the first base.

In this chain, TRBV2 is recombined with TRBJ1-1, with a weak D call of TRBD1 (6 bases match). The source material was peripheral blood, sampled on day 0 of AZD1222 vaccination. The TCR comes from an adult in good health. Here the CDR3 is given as CASSGAAGANTEAFF. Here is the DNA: TGTGCCAGCAGTGGGGCGGCAGGGGCAAACACTGAAGCTTTCTTT.